These 24 T cell receptor beta chains came from one sample sequenced in a study of T cells in localized non-small cell lung cancer. Clones were read by immunoSEQ multiplex PCR, and TCRdb kept only the in-frame ones, dropping some. The table has tens of thousands of clones, 80% seen once. This material consisted of peripheral blood, taken before any cancer treatment. Every receptor here comes from a female donor at least 60 years old with stage I lung adenocarcinoma.

CDR3 nucleotides: TGTGCCAGCAGCCCCGGGACTAGCGGGGCAAACCAAGAGACCCAGTACTTC. Protein: CASSPGTSGANQETQYF. The V gene is TRBV7-8, the J gene TRBJ2-5, with 13 bases identical to TRBD2. Trimming removed 5 bases from V and 0 bases from J; junction bases left unmatched: 6. The CDR3 has 17 amino acids. The germline CDR1 and CDR2 sequences are SGHVS and FQNEAQ.

The chain has TRBV2 and TRBJ1-2; D gene unclear. There are 10 residues in the CDR3. The V end lost 5 bases, the J end lost 2 bases, and 0 bases lay between the germline ends. Germline V CDR1 and CDR2: SNHLY, FYNNEI. CDR3 residues: CASSNYGYTF. The CDR3 region has the DNA TGTGCCAGCAGTAACTATGGCTACACCTTC.

The chain is built from TRBV28 and TRBJ2-7, with 9 bases identical to TRBD1. The CDR3 extends over 15 amino acids. The germline V gene encodes CDR1 MDHEN and CDR2 SYDVKM. V lost 2 bases and J lost 5; bases outside the gene matches: 7. CDR3 loop: CASSLPTGGLDEQYF. DNA for the CDR3: TGTGCCAGCAGTTTACCGACAGGGGGGTTGGACGAGCAGTACTTC.

The CDR3 reads CASSIPRGQSSYNEQFF. CDR3 bases: TGTGCCAGTAGTATACCCCGTGGGCAGAGCTCCTACAATGAGCAGTTCTTC. The V call is TRBV19, the J call TRBJ2-1; D uncertain. The CDR3 extends over 17 amino acids. Germline V gene lookup returns CDR1 LNHDA and CDR2 SQIVND (reference sequence). The germline V and J ends were trimmed by 2 bases and 0 bases, with 14 bases remaining between them.

The V call is TRBV6-6, the J call TRBJ1-1; D perhaps matches TRBD1 (5 bases). The CDR3 has 14 residues. Trimming removed 5 bases at V and 1 base at J, with 11 bases between. Per the germline V gene, CDR1 is MNHNY and CDR2 is SVGAGI (reference sequence). CDR3 amino acids: CASSPTGTNTEAFF. Here the CDR3 DNA reads TGTGCCAGCAGTCCTACCGGGACGAACACTGAAGCTTTCTTT.

The rearrangement uses TRBV5-5 and TRBJ1-1, with 11 bases aligning to TRBD1. CDR3 length: 17 residues. Losses at the gene ends were 2 bases for V and 2 bases for J; bases not matched to a gene: 8. CDR1 is SGHKS, CDR2 YYEKEE, per germline (reference sequence). As DNA, the CDR3 is TGTGCCAGCAGCTTAGTTGTTAGGACAGGGGGCAACACTGAAGCTTTCTTT. It specifies CASSLVVRTGGNTEAFF.

The gene calls are TRBV7-3 and TRBJ2-5, with a weak D call TRBD2 (5 bases). V lost 5 bases, J lost 1 base, and 8 bases lay in between. The CDR3 consists of 13 residues. Germline V CDR1 and CDR2: SGHTA, FQGTGA. Written as DNA, the CDR3 is TGTGCCAGCAGCCGGGATACCCAAGAGACCCAGTACTTC. Translation gives CASSRDTQETQYF.

This clone showed up just once. This chain connects TRBV5-4 to TRBJ2-7; 10 nucleotides line up with TRBD1. Germline V gene sequence: CDR1 SGHNT, CDR2 YYREEE (reference sequence). The CDR3 runs to 16 residues. The V segment lost 0 bases and the J segment 4 bases; nucleotides outside the gene matches: 7. The CDR3 DNA sequence: TGTGCCAGCAGCTTGGTATCAGGACAGGGGGGGTACGAGCAGTACTTC. As protein: CASSLVSGQGGYEQYF.

The genes are TRBV29-1 and TRBJ1-1; D is ambiguous. The V end was cut by 2 bases, the J end by 4 bases, with 2 bases between. Germline lookup yields CDR1 SQVTM and CDR2 ANQGSEA. This CDR3 is 10 amino acids long. CDR3 residues: CSVESTEAFF. As DNA, the CDR3 is TGCAGCGTTGAATCCACTGAAGCTTTCTTT.

V gene TRBV7-2 combines with J gene TRBJ2-7, with 7 bases aligning to TRBD2. Looked up from germline, CDR1 is SGHTA and CDR2 is FQGNSA. This CDR3 has 15 amino acids. V lost 4 bases, J lost 3 bases, and 9 bases stayed unmatched. CDR3 bases: TGTGCCAGCAGCTCAAAACCGGGGGGTTTCTACGAGCAGTACTTC. Translation: CASSSKPGGFYEQYF.

This chain uses TRBV6-5 with TRBJ2-7; D might be TRBD1 (5 bases). CDR3 length: 14 amino acids. V lost 10 bases, J lost 0 bases, and 16 bases lay in between. Germline values: CDR1 MNHEY, CDR2 SVGAGI. CDR3 DNA sequence: TGTGCCACCCTACCCCCAGGGTTCTCCTACGAGCAGTACTTC. It encodes CATLPPGFSYEQYF.

The chain employs TRBV7-9 and TRBJ2-3; D gene ambiguous. Germline V lookup: CDR1 SEHNR, CDR2 FQNEAQ (reference sequence). The CDR3 covers 15 residues. Trimming pared 5 bases from V and 2 bases from J, leaving 14 bases between. The CDR3 sequence: CASSPRGRHTDTQYF. The CDR3 DNA sequence: TGTGCCAGCAGCCCCCGAGGCAGGCACACAGATACGCAGTATTTT.

The chain carries TRBV11-1 and TRBJ2-1, with 14 nucleotides matching TRBD2. Germline V gene lookup returns CDR1 SGHAT and CDR2 FQDESV (reference sequence). The CDR3 totals 18 residues. V shed 4 bases and J 8 bases; nucleotides not matched to a gene: 13. CDR3 sequence (DNA): TGTGCCAGCAGCTCCCGAGTCGGACTAGCGGGAGGAGGGGATGAGCAGTTCTTC. This codes for CASSSRVGLAGGGDEQFF.

The chain employs TRBV7-6 and TRBJ2-5, with 8 bases matching TRBD1. The CDR3 spans 15 residues. Trimming cost V 5 bases and J 4 bases; bases outside gene matches: 9. The germline V gene has CDR1 SGHVS and CDR2 FNYEAQ. In nucleotides, the CDR3 is TGTGCCAGCAGCCAAAACAGGGGGATGGGAGAGACCCAGTACTTC. Residues: CASSQNRGMGETQYF.

The rearrangement links TRBV4-3 to TRBJ2-2; TRBD2 is a possible D gene (6 bases). Per germline, CDR1 LGHNA and CDR2 YSLEER. The CDR3 totals 18 residues. V was trimmed by 4 bases and J by 3 bases, leaving 21 bases between them. The CDR3 here is CASSRNEFRDFHTGELFF. CDR3 bases: TGCGCCAGCAGCCGCAATGAGTTCCGGGACTTCCACACCGGGGAGCTGTTTTTT.

This chain connects TRBV9 to TRBJ1-1; perhaps TRBD1 as D (5 bases). V was shortened by 4 bases and J by 8 bases, with 12 bases between the two germline ends. Germline assignment: CDR1 SGDLS and CDR2 YYNGEE. The CDR3 is 12 residues long. The CDR3 DNA follows: TGTGCCAGCAGCCTAGTGCAGGGAGAAGCTTTCTTT. It specifies CASSLVQGEAFF.

The chain recombines TRBV5-1 with TRBJ2-1; 9 nucleotides agree with TRBD2. This CDR3 region has 18 residues. Germline assignment: CDR1 SGHRS and CDR2 YFSETQ. Trimming removed 2 bases from V and 4 bases from J; junction bases left unmatched: 13. CDR3: CASSLIPAGGFDYNEQFF. DNA of the CDR3: TGCGCCAGCAGCTTAATACCAGCGGGGGGATTCGATTACAATGAGCAGTTCTTC.

This clone has only one observation. The chain is built from TRBV6-1 and TRBJ1-5; no clear D gene. CDR3 length: 14 amino acids. Germline V CDR1 and CDR2: MNHNS, SASEGT. Trimming shortened V by 7 bases and J by 0 bases, and 10 bases separated the two germline ends. CDR3 in DNA: TGTGCCAGCATTGGAGGTTATAGCAATCAGCCCCAGCATTTT. Its protein is CASIGGYSNQPQHF.

The chain has TRBV10-3 and TRBJ1-5; TRBD1 is a possible D gene (6 bases). CDR1 is ENHRY, CDR2 SYGVKD, per germline. The CDR3 has 14 residues. The V gene lost 10 bases and the J gene lost 0 bases, with 13 bases spanning the gap. This CDR3 reads CATLDSYSNQPQHF. Here the CDR3 DNA reads TGTGCCACGCTGGACAGCTATAGCAATCAGCCCCAGCATTTT.

This clone has only a few counts. At one end, the junction sequence differs from germline, possibly due to a read error. CDR3 sequence: CASSKTTGRNTGELFF. CDR3 in DNA: TGTGCTAGCAGTAAAACGACAGGAAGGAACACCGGGGAGCTGTTTTTT. V is TRBV7-7 and J is TRBJ2-2; D perhaps matches TRBD1 (6 bases). There are 16 residues in the CDR3. Per the germline V gene, CDR1 is SSHAT and CDR2 is FNYEAQ (reference sequence).

This chain uses TRBV4-1 with TRBJ2-6, with TRBD1 as a possible D gene (6 bases). Trimming took off 4 bases at V and 4 bases at J, with 14 bases between the two ends. Germline V gives CDR1 MGHRA, CDR2 YSYEKL. The CDR3 covers 16 residues. The CDR3 bases are TGCGCCAGCAGCCTTTCGGACAGAACCGGGGCCAACGTCCTGACTTTC. Residues: CASSLSDRTGANVLTF.

This clone was observed a handful of times. V is TRBV28 and J is TRBJ1-2; tentative D call: TRBD1 (6 bases). V was trimmed by 2 bases and J by 3 bases, leaving 13 bases between them. There are 15 residues in the CDR3. Germline CDR1 reads MDHEN; CDR2 reads SYDVKM. The CDR3, as DNA: TGTGCCAGCAGTTTAATGGGGGGCGGTGACTATGGCTACACCTTC. Residues: CASSLMGGGDYGYTF.

The CDR3 region is CASSFLSSGRYNEQFF. The CDR3 DNA reads as TGTGCCAGCAGCTTCCTCTCTAGCGGGAGGTACAATGAGCAGTTCTTC. The chain recombines TRBV7-8 with TRBJ2-1, with 11 nucleotides matching TRBD2. V was clipped by 3 bases and J by 4 bases; unmatched bases: 5. The CDR3 spans 16 residues. Germline CDR1 reads SGHVS; CDR2 reads FQNEAQ.

This clone has only a few counts. The chain links TRBV28 to TRBJ1-1, with a tentative D call TRBD1 (6 bases). The CDR3 extends over 13 amino acids. V dropped 2 bases and J dropped 6 bases, with 10 bases sitting between them. Germline CDR1 and CDR2: MDHEN and SYDVKM. The CDR3 loop reads CASSLVRGPEAFF. The CDR3, as DNA: TGTGCCAGCAGTTTAGTCAGGGGCCCTGAAGCTTTCTTT.